A single sample is the source of the 15 T cell receptor beta chains below, sequenced in a study of cytomegalovirus exposure and HLA in healthy donors. With 60 Vbeta and 13 Jbeta primers, the PCR was carried out. The assay was immunoSEQ multiplex PCR, and TCRdb's table has in-frame clones only and misses some. The sample includes under 150,000 clones, about 76% of them seen just once. Sequencing input: PBMCs. These receptors came from a woman in her 40s in good health and CMV-seronegative.

The chain is built from TRBV27 and TRBJ1-5; 7 bases are a match to TRBD1. The CDR3 contains 16 residues. From germline, CDR1 is MNHEY and CDR2 SMNVEV (reference sequence). V lost 6 bases, J lost 3 bases, and 11 bases stayed unmatched. The CDR3 sequence: CASRPLAGGYNQPQHF. CDR3 coding DNA: TGTGCCAGCAGGCCTTTGGCAGGGGGGTACAATCAGCCCCAGCATTTT.

V usage is TRBV6-6 and J usage is TRBJ1-1; TRBD1 aligns across 9 bases. Per germline, CDR1 MNHNY and CDR2 SVGAGI (reference sequence). V shed 7 bases and J 4 bases; nucleotides not matched to a gene: 13. This CDR3 has 16 amino acids. CDR3: CASITGTGMIGTEAFF. CDR3 nucleotide sequence: TGTGCCAGCATAACCGGGACAGGGATGATAGGCACTGAAGCTTTCTTT.

V gene TRBV5-4 combines with J gene TRBJ2-7; 7 nucleotides align to TRBD2. The junction had 7 bases not matched to a gene; V was cut back by 7 bases and J by 3 bases. The CDR3 is made up of 13 amino acids. Germline CDR1 reads SGHNT; CDR2 reads YYREEE (reference sequence). The CDR3 sequence: CASRSTGGYEQYF. The CDR3 region has the DNA TGTGCCAGCCGTTCCACGGGGGGCTACGAGCAGTACTTC.

A note on this clone: At one boundary the junction diverges from the germline segment, which might be a read error. The CDR3 is CAWLRGQNYGYAF. CDR3 DNA: TGTGCCTGGCTCCGAGGACAGAACTATGGCTACGCCTTC. The V and J genes are TRBV30 and TRBJ1-2; a possible D gene is TRBD1 (6 bases). Germline CDR1 and CDR2: GTSNPN and SVGIG (reference sequence). This CDR3 is 13 amino acids long.

The V gene is TRBV5-1, the J gene TRBJ1-2; D is ambiguous. Germline V CDR1 and CDR2: SGHRS, YFSETQ. V shed 4 bases and J shed 4 bases, with 17 bases lying between them. This CDR3 comprises 15 residues. The DNA for the CDR3 is TGCGCCAGCAGCCCGGTGGGCACCTGGATCTATGGCTACACCTTC. This gives the protein CASSPVGTWIYGYTF.

This clone turned up a few times. The chain combines TRBV19 with TRBJ1-5; tentatively, D is TRBD1 (6 bases). CDR3 length: 19 amino acids. Germline V gene lookup returns CDR1 LNHDA and CDR2 SQIVND (reference sequence). The V end lost 4 bases, the J end lost 0 bases, and 22 bases lay between the germline ends. For the CDR3, the DNA is TGTGCCAGTAGTAACACCTTGGACCCCAGGGGATATAGCAATCAGCCCCAGCATTTT. It yields the protein CASSNTLDPRGYSNQPQHF.

This clone was seen only a few times. This rearrangement joins TRBV30 to TRBJ2-1, with 8 bases aligning to TRBD1. The CDR3 totals 13 residues. Trimming took 4 bases from V and 2 from J; bases not matched to a gene: 1. The germline V gene encodes CDR1 GTSNPN and CDR2 SVGIG (reference sequence). CDR3 coding DNA: TGTGCCTGGACAGGGGGCGCCTACAATGAGCAGTTCTTC. This encodes CAWTGGAYNEQFF.

The chain couples TRBV5-1 to TRBJ2-5, with D perhaps matching TRBD1 (8 bases). Trimming removed 4 bases at V and 5 bases at J, with 21 bases between. The CDR3 runs to 16 residues. Per the germline V gene, CDR1 is SGHRS and CDR2 is YFSETQ. This chain's CDR3 is CASSGRAGGIAETQYF. CDR3 DNA sequence: TGCGCCAGCAGCGGGAGGGCAGGGGGCATAGCTGAGACCCAGTACTTC.

This clone was detected a few times. V gene TRBV5-4 combines with J gene TRBJ1-4; 9 bases match TRBD1. The V segment lost 0 bases and the J segment 7 bases; nucleotides outside the gene matches: 7. Germline V CDR1 and CDR2: SGHNT, YYREEE (reference sequence). The CDR3 totals 16 residues. CDR3 region: CASSLEATGGLEKLFF. The CDR3, as DNA: TGTGCCAGCAGCTTGGAGGCCACAGGGGGCCTTGAAAAACTGTTTTTT. The entire variable domain, with the rest obtained from reference TRBV5-4 and TRBJ1-4, is as follows: ETGVTQSPTHLIKTRGQQVTLRCSSQSGHNTVSWYQQALGQGPQFIFQYYREEENGRGNFPPRFSGLQFPNYSSELNVNALELDDSALYLCASSLEATGGLEKLFFGSGTQLSVL.

The gene calls are TRBV28 and TRBJ2-4; 7 bases agree with TRBD1. In germline, CDR1 is MDHEN, CDR2 SYDVKM. V shed 6 bases, J shed 2 bases, and the junction held 10 bases outside the gene matches. The CDR3 consists of 16 residues. DNA for the CDR3: TGTGCCAGCAGCCCTAGGGGGCAGGGGACCAAAAACATTCAGTACTTC. Translating gives CASSPRGQGTKNIQYF. Full variable domain (rest looked up from reference TRBV28 and TRBJ2-4): DVKVTQSSRYLVKRTGEKVFLECVQDMDHENMFWYRQDPGLGLRLIYFSYDVKMKEKGDIPEGYSVSREKKERFSLILESASTNQTSMYLCASSPRGQGTKNIQYFGAGTRLSVL.

The V call is TRBV6-1, the J call TRBJ2-7, with a tentative D call TRBD2 (6 bases). Trimming took off 1 base at V and 0 bases at J, with 10 bases between the two ends. The CDR3 covers 15 residues. In germline, CDR1 is MNHNS, CDR2 SASEGT. The CDR3 here is CASSEEGLSSYEQYF. CDR3 DNA: TGTGCCAGCAGTGAAGAGGGACTGAGCTCCTACGAGCAGTACTTC.

The chain uses TRBV29-1 and TRBJ1-2; TRBD1 aligns across 8 bases. CDR1 SQVTM and CDR2 ANQGSEA come from the germline V gene. J gave up 13 bases and V 8 bases, and 15 bases lay outside the gene matches. This CDR3 has 12 amino acids. CDR3 nucleotides: TGCAGCTCATCGGCGGATGGGACAGGTGGCACCTTC. This translates into CSSSADGTGGTF.

The chain has TRBV28 and TRBJ1-5; D uncertain. In germline, CDR1 is MDHEN, CDR2 SYDVKM. With 2 bases removed from V and 0 bases from J, the gap between germline ends came to 5 bases. CDR3 size: 14 residues. The CDR3 DNA reads as TGTGCCAGCAGTTTAGTCCTTAGCAATCAGCCCCAGCATTTT. It encodes CASSLVLSNQPQHF.

The J gene is TRBJ2-1, the V gene TRBV19; possible D gene TRBD1, 5 bases. Between the trimmed V and J ends, which lost 0 bases and 6 bases, there was a span of 9 bases. Germline CDR1 is LNHDA and CDR2 is SQIVND (reference sequence). This CDR3 comprises 14 residues. Here the CDR3 DNA reads TGTGCCAGTAGTATAGACAAAGGGGTCAATGAGCAGTTCTTC. The encoded protein is CASSIDKGVNEQFF.

This chain links TRBV9 with TRBJ2-7; a weak D match, TRBD1 (5 bases). The CDR3 length is 16 residues. V was pared by 3 bases and J by 3 bases, with 19 bases between. Per the germline V gene, CDR1 is SGDLS and CDR2 is YYNGEE. CDR3 nucleotides: TGTGCCAGCAGCGCTCCCACTGGGTTAGGGGACTACGAGCAGTACTTC. Translation gives CASSAPTGLGDYEQYF.